The text below deals with one TCR beta chain. The antigen remains undetermined. Sequence at one end of the junction differs from germline and may be a read error. Germline CDR1 is SQVTM and CDR2 is ANQGSEA. CDR3 length equals 13 residues. This specimen belongs to a study of response to subunit inactivated influenza vaccine. Study-wide results and limits: Seasonal influenza vaccination, on each occasion, was suggested by the authors to recruit few new T cells.

One entry per CDR3 protein, called by TCRdb with MiXCR from the RT-PCR reads. The data hold around 530,000 distinct CDR3 sequences, with about an eighth observed a single time. The source is a man aged 50 to 60 who received an inactivated influenza vaccine. This sample comprised PBMCs from blood, obtained on the day of vaccination. The chain joins TRBV29-1 to TRBJ2-7; no reliable D call. The CDR3 DNA follows: TGCGGCGTTGAGTCTCCCATCTCCTACGAGCAGTACTTC. Translating gives CGVESPISYEQYF.